Listed below are T cell receptor beta chains from one sample, sequenced in a study of shared clonotypes between healthy human individuals. Using immunoSEQ multiplex PCR, the repertoire was profiled, and TCRdb retains in-frame clones only, with some absent. The table includes about 1 million clones, roughly 70% detected once. The sequenced material came from memory CD4+ T cells sorted from blood. The receptors were gathered from a man aged 18 to 29 in good health. CDR3s include the opening cysteine and the closing phenylalanine or tryptophan. A D gene is named only where the DNA matches it firmly. Clone size is given for some rows only: seen once, a few or many times, or a class if the clone is expanded.

TRBV5-1	TRBJ2-3	NA	NA	TGCGCCAGCAGCCAGACAGTTAGCACAGATACGCAGTATTTT	CASSQTVSTDTQYF
TRBV30	TRBJ1-1	few	NA	TGTGCCTGGAGTCGGAGTAAGGGACTCATGAACACTGAAGCTTTCTTT	CAWSRSKGLMNTEAFF
TRBV5-1	TRBJ1-4	once	NA	TGCGCCAGCAGTCAATGGGGGCCGGGTGAAAAACTGTTTTTT	CASSQWGPGEKLFF
TRBV6-6	TRBJ2-7	NA	NA	TGTGCCAGCAGTTCCGGCGGCCCCTACGAGCAGTACTTC	CASSSGGPYEQYF
TRBV11-2	TRBJ1-2	NA	NA	TGTGCCAGCAGCTTAGATAGAGTTGGGGTGGGCTATGGCTACACCTTC	CASSLDRVGVGYGYTF
TRBV19	TRBJ2-5	once	NA	TGTGCCAGTAGTAGGATAGCCCAAGAGACCCAGTACTTC	CASSRIAQETQYF
TRBV11-2	TRBJ2-5	NA	TRBD1	TGTGCCAGCAGCTCCGCAGCCGGGACAGGGTATAAAAAAGAGACCCAGTACTTC	CASSSAAGTGYKKETQYF
TRBV10-3	TRBJ2-5	NA	TRBD2	TGTGCCATCAGCCCTGGGACTAGCGGGAAAGGAGAGACCCAGTACTTC	CAISPGTSGKGETQYF
TRBV7-2	TRBJ1-5	once	TRBD1	TGTGCCAGCAGCCCGAGGGGACAGTTCGAGGGGTATAGCAATCAGCCCCAGCATTTT	CASSPRGQFEGYSNQPQHF
TRBV6-1	TRBJ1-1	NA	NA	TGTGCCAGCGCCCGCGAGATCGGCACTGAAGCTTTCTTT	CASAREIGTEAFF
TRBV6-5	TRBJ1-1	NA	TRBD1	TGTGCCAGCAGTTACCAGACAGGGACGAACACTGAAGCTTTCTTT	CASSYQTGTNTEAFF
TRBV5-4	TRBJ1-6	NA	TRBD1	TGTGCCAGCAGCTCCCGGGACAGAAATTCACCCCTCCACTTT	CASSSRDRNSPLHF
TRBV9	TRBJ2-7	NA	NA	TGTGCCAGCAGCGTAGGTATACCTAGCGAGGCCTACGAGCAGTACTTC	CASSVGIPSEAYEQYF